The TCR beta chain described here comes from a study of blood T cell repertoires in COVID-19. The assay was immunoSEQ multiplex PCR, and TCRdb's table has in-frame clones only and misses some. The table records a few hundred thousand clones, around 80% of them present only once. The trim removed 4 bases at V and 8 bases at J, leaving 4 bases unmatched. The CDR3 is 14 amino acids. The germline V gene encodes CDR1 LGHNA and CDR2 YSLEER. This clone is a singleton in its sample. The clonotype was recovered from a woman in her forties who had recovered from COVID-19. Sequencing used peripheral blood. The gene calls are TRBV4-3 and TRBJ2-3; 12 bases align to TRBD2. CDR3 coding DNA: TGCGCCAGCAGCCTCGGACTAGCGGGGTCTACGCAGTATTTT. This codes for CASSLGLAGSTQYF.